Listed below are T cell receptor beta chains from one sample, sequenced in a study of OX40 agonist ivuxolimab in advanced cancers. Repertoires were generated with immunoSEQ multiplex PCR, while TCRdb's copy carries only in-frame clones and drops some. The sample lists 80,000 or so clones; 84% were seen once. This specimen was CD4+ or CD8+ T cells sorted from blood, taken in a trial of the OX40 agonist ivuxolimab. The receptors originated from an adult with an advanced solid tumor such as melanoma, head and neck, liver or kidney cancer. The CDR3 runs from the conserved cysteine through the conserved F or W. Each record gives: CDR3 DNA, CDR3 protein, clone size, V gene, J gene, D gene. D genes are given only for firm matches. Size tells how often a clone was seen (once, few, many) or the class of an expanded clone, and some rows leave it out.

TGCGCCAGCAGCTTGGTTGGGGCTGACTACGAGCAGTACTTC	CASSLVGADYEQYF	once	TRBV5-1	TRBJ2-7	.
TGTGCCAGCAGTTACTGGATCAGGGGTGGACACGGTGAGCAGTTCTTC	CASSYWIRGGHGEQFF	few	TRBV6-5	TRBJ2-1	.
TGTGCCAGCAGCCCGCAGGGTAATATCTATGGCTACACCTTC	CASSPQGNIYGYTF	.	TRBV5-6	TRBJ1-2	.
TGTGCCACCGGGACTCCAGGCACAGATACGCAGTATTTT	CATGTPGTDTQYF	.	TRBV13	TRBJ2-3	.
TGTGCCAGCAGTTCCACCAGGGGGCCTGGAAACACCATATATTTT	CASSSTRGPGNTIYF	.	TRBV6-6	TRBJ1-3	TRBD1
TGTGCCAGCAGTGAAAGGAGCTCCTACGAGCAGTACTTC	CASSERSSYEQYF	medium-sized	TRBV2	TRBJ2-7	.
TGTGCCAGCAGCTTGGCCTTGGGAAGTCGGGAGACCCAGTACTTC	CASSLALGSRETQYF	.	TRBV5-5	TRBJ2-5	.
TGTGCCAGCAGCTTAGCGGGGGCCCTCACCGGGGAGCTGTTTTTT	CASSLAGALTGELFF	.	TRBV7-6	TRBJ2-2	.
TGTGCCAGCAGTCCTGCGGCCGAGCAGTTCTTC	CASSPAAEQFF	.	TRBV2	TRBJ2-1	.
TGTGCCAGTAGAACACTGTACTCAACTAATGAAAAACTGTTTTTT	CASRTLYSTNEKLFF	.	TRBV19	TRBJ1-4	.
TGTGCCAGCAGCTTAGCGCCCGGACGCCGTTACGAGCAGTACTTC	CASSLAPGRRYEQYF	.	TRBV7-2	TRBJ2-7	.
TGTGCCAGCAGTCCGGGACTCTTCAGTTCTGAGCAGTTCTTC	CASSPGLFSSEQFF	few	TRBV2	TRBJ2-1	.
TGTGCCAGCAGTTATAACAGTAACTATGGCTACACCTTC	CASSYNSNYGYTF	.	TRBV6-5	TRBJ1-2	.
TGCGCCAGCAGTAACGGGCGGGGGAGCTACAATGAGCAGTTCTTC	CASSNGRGSYNEQFF	.	TRBV10-1	TRBJ2-1	TRBD2
TGTGCCAGCAGCTTCTCTTGGGACAGGGGGCGAAGCGGCTACACCTTC	CASSFSWDRGRSGYTF	.	TRBV5-5	TRBJ1-2	TRBD1
TGTGCCTGGTTGGGGACGGGACACCACCCCTACGAGCAGTACTTC	CAWLGTGHHPYEQYF	.	TRBV30	TRBJ2-7	.
TGTGCCAGCAGCGCCAGGGGGCAGGCCAATCAGCCCCAGCATTTT	CASSARGQANQPQHF	.	TRBV6-5	TRBJ1-5	TRBD1
TGTGCCTGGAGCAGCTCCTACGAGCAGTACTTC	CAWSSSYEQYF	many	TRBV30	TRBJ2-7	.
TGTGCCAGCAGCCCCTTTGACAGACTCGCGGGCGAAGCTTTCTTT	CASSPFDRLAGEAFF	.	TRBV5-4	TRBJ1-1	.
TGTGCCAGCAGGACGACAGGGGGTAATGAGCAGTTCTTC	CASRTTGGNEQFF	.	TRBV28	TRBJ2-1	TRBD1
TGTGCCAGCAGTCAGGGACAGAAGGCAGCACCCCTCCACTTT	CASSQGQKAAPLHF	.	TRBV6-6	TRBJ1-6	TRBD1
TGCAGTGCACAGGACAGGCACGAGCAGTACTTC	CSAQDRHEQYF	.	TRBV20-1	TRBJ2-7	TRBD1
TGTGCCCCCAGTACGACGGATACAACCTACGAGCAGTACTTC	CAPSTTDTTYEQYF	.	TRBV19	TRBJ2-7	.
TGTGCCAGCTCATCGACAGAGAACACTGAAGCTTTCTTT	CASSSTENTEAFF	.	TRBV18	TRBJ1-1	.
TGTGCCAGCAGCACCTGGGGGGGGAGGACGTACGAGCAGTACTTC	CASSTWGGRTYEQYF	.	TRBV5-6	TRBJ2-7	TRBD2
TGCGCCAGCAGTCCCGGGGGAGGGCCGTTGGGCACAGATACGCAGTATTTT	CASSPGGGPLGTDTQYF	.	TRBV5-1	TRBJ2-3	TRBD2
TGCGCCAGCAGCCCACCGGACAGCGGCACAGATACGCAGTATTTT	CASSPPDSGTDTQYF	.	TRBV5-1	TRBJ2-3	.
TGTGCCAGCAGCCGAGACGGAAATTCACCCCTCCACTTT	CASSRDGNSPLHF	.	TRBV6-5	TRBJ1-6	.
TGTGCCAGCAGTGAAGCGCTTCGTTCACCCCTCCACTTT	CASSEALRSPLHF	.	TRBV2	TRBJ1-6	.
TGCGCCAGCAGCTTGGAGGTCAGGGGTACTGAAGCTTTCTTT	CASSLEVRGTEAFF	.	TRBV5-1	TRBJ1-1	.
TGTGCCTGGAGTAGGGGAAGCTACGAGCAGTACTTC	CAWSRGSYEQYF	few	TRBV30	TRBJ2-7	.
TGTGCCAGCAGCTCGTTCGCGGGATCAAGTGGCGGTGAGCAGTTCTTC	CASSSFAGSSGGEQFF	.	TRBV7-9	TRBJ2-1	.
TGTGCCAGCTCACCTCTAGCCGACAGGAACACTGAAGCTTTCTTT	CASSPLADRNTEAFF	.	TRBV18	TRBJ1-1	.
TGTGCCAGCAGCACCAACAGGGAGGGCACAGGTACGCAGTATTTT	CASSTNREGTGTQYF	.	TRBV6-1	TRBJ2-3	.
TGCGCCAGCAGCCAAGAGGGCAGCACTAATTCACCCCTCCACTTT	CASSQEGSTNSPLHF	.	TRBV4-1	TRBJ1-6	.
TGTGCCTTCCGGACAGCAAGCACAGATACGCAGTATTTT	CAFRTASTDTQYF	once	TRBV30	TRBJ2-3	.